This TCR beta chain was found in a study of T cells in Graves' hyperthyroidism and ophthalmopathy. Uncontrolled infection, other autoimmune disease, pregnancy and lactation each barred patients from inclusion. Amplified TCR beta CDR3 regions derived from RNA transcripts. TCR CDR3 underwent first-round RT-PCR with the HTBI primer set. In TCRdb, the multiplex PCR reads were re-called with MiXCR into one record per CDR3 protein. Altogether fewer than 750,000 distinct CDR3 sequences are present, 35% to 55% being singletons, with the ten largest covering approximately 7.5%. This clonotype was seen repeatedly, ten times or more. The V gene's germline CDR1 is SQVTM and CDR2 ANQGSEA. The CDR3 is made up of 14 amino acids. The V end lost 4 bases, the J end lost 2 bases, and 14 bases lay between the germline ends.

This chain links TRBV29-1 with TRBJ1-2; a possible D gene is TRBD1 (6 bases). The sample consisted of peripheral blood or thyroid tissue (not recorded which). The TCR comes from a woman in her late teens or twenties with Graves' hyperthyroidism. The CDR3, as DNA: TGCAGCGTTGCGGCGGGGGCAGGGAACTATGGCTACACCTTC. Protein product: CSVAAGAGNYGYTF.